The present entry profiles one T cell receptor (beta chain) with its context. Per the original methods: Estimation of nucleated cell counts relied on the amplification of reference gene primers. Profiled with immunoSEQ multiplex PCR; TCRdb holds only in-frame clones, not every one. V, J and clone size derive from that table, while D and trimming were established from the DNA sequence. The data show some 60,000 clones, about 80% seen once. This specimen belongs to a study of blood T cell repertoires in COVID-19. About the research overall: Sites across the United States, Italy and Spain contributed samples from acute and convalescent COVID-19. From T cells, B-cell-depleted T cells, or PBMCs came the material, which was cDNA or gDNA.

The V and J ends lost 4 bases and 0 bases respectively, with 10 bases between them. The CDR3 contains 14 residues. CDR1 and CDR2 from the germline V gene are LNHDA and SQIVND (reference sequence). The receptor's source is a woman aged 80 or older with acute or convalescent COVID-19. The sample comprised peripheral blood. The chain links TRBV19 to TRBJ2-7; D perhaps matches TRBD2 (5 bases). Here the CDR3 DNA reads TGTGCCAGTAGTAACCGGGGAAGCTCCTACGAGCAGTACTTC. Amino acids: CASSNRGSSYEQYF.